This section outlines one T cell receptor beta chain sequence together with its context. The target antigen is unknown. This sample was included in a study of beta chain features in type 1 diabetes. Overall study findings and caveats: Moderate yet significant TCRB CDR3 shortening was seen in Type 1 diabetes patients in all four CD4+ subsets. Among patients, naive, central memory and Treg TCRB repertoires appeared more similar than among healthy donors.

cDNA synthesis used the whole RNA isolate, giving expressed TCRB sequences. Clones were read by immunoSEQ multiplex PCR, and TCRdb kept only the in-frame ones, dropping some. The table lists 300,000 to 450,000 clones, over 9% of them singletons. V shed 6 bases and J shed 4 bases, with 19 bases lying between them. Germline CDR1 reads LGHNA; CDR2 reads YNFKEQ. The CDR3 consists of 15 residues. This TCR was sampled from a young man with type 1 diabetes. What was sequenced was central memory CD4+ T cells from blood. V and J are TRBV4-2 and TRBJ2-7; tentative D call: TRBD1 (6 bases). The CDR3 DNA reads TGTGCCAGCAGTCCTGTCGGGGACAAGGGGTACGAGCAGTACTTC. Residues: CASSPVGDKGYEQYF.